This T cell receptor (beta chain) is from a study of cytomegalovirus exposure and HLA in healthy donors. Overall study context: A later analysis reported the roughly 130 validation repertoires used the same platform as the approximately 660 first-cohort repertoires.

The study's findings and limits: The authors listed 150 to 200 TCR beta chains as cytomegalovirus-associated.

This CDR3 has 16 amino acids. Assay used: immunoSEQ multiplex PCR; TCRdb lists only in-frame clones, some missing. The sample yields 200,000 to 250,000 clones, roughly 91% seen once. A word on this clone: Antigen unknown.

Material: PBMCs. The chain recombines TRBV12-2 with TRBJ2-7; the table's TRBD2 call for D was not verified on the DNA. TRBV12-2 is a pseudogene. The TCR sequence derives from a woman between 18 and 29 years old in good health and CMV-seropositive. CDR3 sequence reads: CASRLDTSGSSYEQYF. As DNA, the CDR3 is TGTGCAAGTCGCTTAGATACTAGCGGGAGCTCCTACGAGCAGTACTTC.